The 7 T cell receptor beta chains listed next were all sequenced from one sample in a study of T cells in Graves' hyperthyroidism and ophthalmopathy. It was RNA transcripts that yielded the amplified TCR beta CDR3 regions. In the first-round RT-PCR of the TCR CDR3, the HTBI primer set was used. One entry per CDR3 protein results from TCRdb running MiXCR on the multiplex PCR reads. Of roughly 300,000 distinct CDR3 sequences listed, roughly a fifth were seen once; the top ten hold over 40%. The sample taken for sequencing was blood. The receptors originated from a woman in her forties or fifties with Graves' hyperthyroidism.

The sample holds many counts of this clonotype. The chain recombines TRBV28 with TRBJ2-7; 7 bases are a match to TRBD2. This CDR3 comprises 15 residues. CDR1 is MDHEN, CDR2 SYDVKM, per germline. Germline trimming cut 7 bases from V and 0 bases from J; bases unmatched to any gene: 9. The CDR3 protein is CASTVGGGLSYEQYF. The CDR3 bases are TGTGCCAGCACCGTGGGGGGGGGACTCTCCTACGAGCAGTACTTC. The variable domain in full, with the rest retrieved from reference TRBV28 and TRBJ2-7, is DVKVTQSSRYLVKRTGEKVFLECVQDMDHENMFWYRQDPGLGLRLIYFSYDVKMKEKGDIPEGYSVSREKKERFSLILESASTNQTSMYLCASTVGGGLSYEQYFGPGTRLTVT.

This clonotype has only a few counts. This chain connects TRBV7-9 to TRBJ1-1, with D perhaps matching TRBD1 (5 bases). Germline CDR1 SEHNR, CDR2 FQNEAQ (reference sequence). The CDR3 is 14 residues long. With 5 bases removed from V and 0 bases from J, the gap between germline ends came to 10 bases. The CDR3 is CASSRGVLNTEAFF. CDR3 coding DNA: TGTGCCAGCAGCCGGGGGGTTTTGAACACTGAAGCTTTCTTT.

This clonotype was observed a few times. CDR3: CASSSGRVFWTEAFF. The CDR3 DNA sequence: TGTGCCAGCAGCTCAGGCAGGGTGTTTTGGACTGAAGCTTTCTTT. The chain uses TRBV5-8 and TRBJ1-1; D is perhaps TRBD1 (5 bases). Germline CDR1 and CDR2: SGHTS and YDEGEE. The CDR3 runs to 15 residues. V lost 3 bases to trimming and J lost 5 bases, with 17 bases between them.

This clonotype was observed many times. V is TRBV10-1 and J is TRBJ2-7, with D unclear. CDR3 length: 12 amino acids. Trimming removed 7 bases at V and 2 bases at J, with 9 bases between. CDR1 is WNHNN and CDR2 is SYGVQD in the germline V gene (reference sequence). The CDR3 nucleotides are TGCGCCAGCAATCAGGCTGCCTACGAGCAGTACTTC. It encodes CASNQAAYEQYF.

This clonotype was found a few times. CDR3 sequence reads: CAWSQGNSGNTIYF. The CDR3 coding sequence is TGTGCCTGGAGTCAAGGAAACTCTGGAAACACCATATATTTT. The genes are TRBV30 and TRBJ1-3; D is uncertain. The CDR3 runs 14 residues. Per the germline V gene, CDR1 is GTSNPN and CDR2 is SVGIG (reference sequence). The germline V and J ends were trimmed by 2 bases and 0 bases, with 8 bases remaining between them.

The V call is TRBV28, the J call TRBJ1-6; D is ambiguous. Trimming removed 7 bases from V and 0 bases from J, with 10 bases in between. Germline V gene sequence: CDR1 MDHEN, CDR2 SYDVKM. This CDR3 spans 15 amino acids. CDR3 bases: TGTGCCAGCAAAACCCTAAGCTCCTATAATTCACCCCTCCACTTT. Translation gives CASKTLSSYNSPLHF.

This clonotype was detected many times. This rearrangement joins TRBV18 to TRBJ2-7; 9 nucleotides line up with TRBD1. V was pared by 5 bases and J by 6 bases, with 5 bases of the junction left unmatched. The CDR3 contains 13 residues. CDR1 is KGHSH and CDR2 is LQKENI in the germline V gene. The CDR3 DNA sequence: TGTGCCAGCTCATTACAGGGGGCGGCCGAGCAGTACTTC. Its translation is CASSLQGAAEQYF.